This entry lists 11 T cell receptor beta chains sequenced from one sample in a study of T cells in Graves' hyperthyroidism and ophthalmopathy. Template material for amplifying TCR beta CDR3 regions consisted of RNA transcripts. Researchers ran a first-round RT-PCR on the TCR CDR3 using the HTBI primer set. MiXCR, applied by TCRdb to the multiplex PCR reads, yields one record per CDR3 protein. The sample lists approximately 200,000 distinct CDR3 sequences; about 18% were seen once. Sequenced sample: blood. These receptors were obtained from a man in his forties or fifties with Graves' hyperthyroidism.

This clonotype showed up many times. V gene TRBV20-1 combines with J gene TRBJ2-7, with D tentatively TRBD1 (5 bases). Germline V gene sequence: CDR1 DFQATT, CDR2 SNEGSKA (reference sequence). This CDR3 is 13 amino acids long. Between the trimmed V and J ends, which lost 3 bases and 0 bases, there was a span of 9 bases. The CDR3 loop is CSASRQPSYEQYF. The CDR3 DNA reads TGCAGTGCTAGCCGACAGCCCTCCTACGAGCAGTACTTC.

There are a few counts of this clonotype. V is TRBV2 and J is TRBJ2-1, with 7 bases fitting TRBD1. Trimming took 4 bases from V and 6 from J; bases not matched to a gene: 9. Germline lookup yields CDR1 SNHLY and CDR2 FYNNEI. The CDR3 has 15 residues. The CDR3 reads CASSGRTGVINEQFF. The CDR3 bases are TGTGCCAGCAGTGGGCGGACAGGCGTGATCAATGAGCAGTTCTTC.

The J gene is TRBJ2-1, the V gene TRBV4-3; D possibly corresponds to TRBD2 (6 bases). The V end was cut by 0 bases, the J end by 3 bases, with 12 bases between. Germline CDR1 is LGHNA and CDR2 is YSLEER. CDR3 length: 16 residues. The CDR3 DNA follows: TGCGCCAGCAGCCAAGATATGGCTAGCGTCTACAATGAGCAGTTCTTC. This gives the protein CASSQDMASVYNEQFF.

This clonotype was seen repeatedly, ten times or more. The genes are TRBV14 and TRBJ1-1, with unresolved D. The V and J ends lost 4 bases and 5 bases respectively, with 11 bases between them. The CDR3 runs to 13 residues. Germline V gene data show CDR1 as SGHDN and CDR2 as FVKESK. The chain's CDR3 is CASSPNRLTEAFF. CDR3 DNA sequence: TGTGCCAGCAGCCCAAACCGGTTGACTGAAGCTTTCTTT.

There are many counts of this clonotype. The chain couples TRBV7-6 to TRBJ2-7; 12 positions agree with TRBD2. CDR1 and CDR2 (germline): SGHVS, FNYEAQ. V dropped 6 bases and J dropped 7; count of bases not matched to a gene: 10. CDR3 length equals 15 residues. CDR3 in DNA: TGTGCCAGCAGTTCAGGACTAGCGGGACGGGGGGAGCAGTACTTC. The encoded protein is CASSSGLAGRGEQYF.

This clonotype has ten or more counts. The chain recombines TRBV7-8 with TRBJ2-2, with a possible D match to TRBD1 (5 bases). V lost 4 bases and J 4 bases, leaving 7 bases between the germline ends. The length of the CDR3 is 13 residues. CDR1 SGHVS and CDR2 FQNEAQ come from the germline V gene. The CDR3 nucleotides read TGTGCCAGCAGCTCCACAGGCACCGGGGAGCTGTTTTTT. Translation gives CASSSTGTGELFF.

This clonotype was observed at least ten times. The rearrangement uses TRBV5-1 and TRBJ1-1; no firm D call. Deletions cut 0 bases from V and 10 bases from J, with 10 bases between. In germline, CDR1 is SGHRS, CDR2 YFSETQ. This CDR3 is built from 12 residues. The CDR3 bases are TGCGCCAGCAGCTTGGGACGGGCTTCAGCTTTCTTT. Translation gives CASSLGRASAFF.

This clonotype was counted only a few times. The chain uses TRBV5-1 and TRBJ2-5; the match to TRBD2 covers 11 bases. The length of the CDR3 is 16 residues. Trimming at V came to 0 bases and at J to 1 base, leaving 2 bases not matched to a gene. CDR1 is SGHRS and CDR2 is YFSETQ in the germline V gene. This CDR3 reads CASSLGGLAAQETQYF. CDR3 coding DNA: TGCGCCAGCAGCTTGGGGGGACTAGCGGCCCAAGAGACCCAGTACTTC.

V usage is TRBV27 and J usage is TRBJ1-6, with TRBD1 as a possible D gene (5 bases). V lost 0 bases to trimming and J lost 11 bases, with 8 bases between them. Germline V gene lookup returns CDR1 MNHEY and CDR2 SMNVEV (reference sequence). The CDR3 spans 13 residues. In DNA form, the CDR3 reads TGTGCCAGCAGTTTATCCCCGGGGGCACCCCTCCACTTT. Translated, it gives CASSLSPGAPLHF.

Written as DNA, the CDR3 is TGTGCCAGCAGCCCGAGGGGGGTAATCGGGAACATTCAGTACTTC. Translating it yields CASSPRGVIGNIQYF. The chain is built from TRBV7-9 and TRBJ2-4; D possibly uses TRBD1 or TRBD2 (6 bases each). The CDR3 spans 15 residues. Germline V gene data show CDR1 as SEHNR and CDR2 as FQNEAQ (reference sequence). Trimming took off 5 bases at V and 7 bases at J, with 18 bases between the two ends.

Many counts were recorded for this clonotype. This chain uses TRBV12-3 or TRBV12-4 with TRBJ1-1; 9 bases match TRBD1. Losses at the gene ends were 6 bases for V and 5 bases for J; bases not matched to a gene: 10. There are 15 residues in the CDR3. The CDR3 nucleotides are TGTGCCAGCAGCGAACCACAGGGGGCCCGTACTGAAGCTTTCTTT. It translates to CASSEPQGARTEAFF.